These T cell receptor beta chains were read from a single sample in a study of monozygotic twins with inflammatory bowel disease. From its re-call of the 5' RACE reads, TCRdb lists each CDR3 protein once, without DNA. In all, the sample yields around 200,000 distinct CDR3 sequences. The specimen sequenced was blood. The receptors shown here come from a human donor with ulcerative colitis or Crohn's disease, or a healthy co-twin of an affected twin (not recorded which). The CDR3 runs from the conserved cysteine through the conserved F or W.

v_gene	j_gene	CDR3aa
TRBV20-1	TRBJ2-7	CSASSGGTYEQYF
TRBV5-1	TRBJ2-7	CASSLLGGYGYEQYF
TRBV7-8	TRBJ1-1	CASSLGWRQGEAFF
TRBV7-2	TRBJ1-2	CASSRGAHYGYTF
TRBV27	TRBJ1-2	CASSFAGGGYTF
TRBV12-3/TRBV12-4	TRBJ1-5	CASSPGVGRVQPQHF
TRBV6-6	TRBJ2-1	CASSSHVGDNEQFF
TRBV15	TRBJ1-3	CATSRDPGLGNTIYF
TRBV3-1	TRBJ2-1	CASSLPGHEQFF
TRBV20-1	TRBJ2-5	CSARDVTSGETQYF
TRBV5-4	TRBJ1-2	CASSSGGVGYTF
TRBV5-1	TRBJ1-1	CASSLWKNTEAFF
TRBV25-1	TRBJ1-2	CASSVGQGSGYTF
TRBV12-3/TRBV12-4	TRBJ2-2	CASSPRRGNFANTGELFF
TRBV20-1	TRBJ1-4	CSAAGTGGEKLFF
TRBV6-1	TRBJ2-7	CASGSGLRGTYEQYF
TRBV25-1	TRBJ1-2	CASSESTGYGYTF
TRBV7-9	TRBJ2-2	CASWTGSNTGELFF
TRBV6-5	TRBJ1-1	CASSYMGATEAFF
TRBV13	TRBJ1-1	CASSFQARTRTEAFF
TRBV5-4	TRBJ1-1	CASRLTGEGYAEAFF
TRBV3-1	TRBJ1-2	CASSQDWIGGYTF
TRBV18	TRBJ2-1	CASSPSQQGTYNEQFF
TRBV5-6	TRBJ2-2	CASSRRQIGTGELFF
TRBV6-6	TRBJ2-7	CASTVGQMDPYF
TRBV5-1	TRBJ1-1	CASSNLGQIMNTEAFF
TRBV20-1	TRBJ2-7	CSARRGATYEQYF
TRBV18	TRBJ2-7	CASSPGQGAREQYF
TRBV5-4	TRBJ1-4	CASSLATGTPRAGKLFF
TRBV5-6	TRBJ2-1	CASSLTGTGDHEQFF
TRBV9	TRBJ2-1	CASSPGQGVGDNEQFF
TRBV7-9	TRBJ2-3	CASYGGAPDTQYF
TRBV6-5	TRBJ1-2	CASSYSQLRGYTF
TRBV19	TRBJ1-2	CASSPAGTTYGYTF
TRBV28	TRBJ1-6	CASSTSGTPYNSPLHF
TRBV7-6	TRBJ1-1	CASSLAGVTEAFF
TRBV9	TRBJ1-3	CASSVATRGAGGNTIYF
TRBV19	TRBJ2-3	CASSLAHTDTQYF
TRBV10-3	TRBJ2-2	CAISEWEPHTGELFF
TRBV10-3	TRBJ1-1	CAISESRGNTEAFF
TRBV3-1	TRBJ2-2	CASRQTETENTGELFF